The 18 T cell receptor beta chains in this list originate from one sample, sequenced in a study of early T cells in non-severe SARS-CoV-2 infection (dated by TCRdb to the early 2020s). The library was generated by 5' RACE. The run used a NextSeq 500. TCRdb itself trimmed the public reads at Q25 with fastp, ran MiXCR and retained productive beta chains. Rows matching on CDR3 protein sequence are summarized as one entry with the most common DNA and genes. The sample table lists tens of thousands of distinct CDR3 sequences, 5.5% to 8% of them with a count of one. The leading ten clones occupy about 25% of the sample. The sequencing here drew on whole blood, taken at baseline. The origin of the receptors is an adult who was a healthcare worker with PCR-confirmed SARS-CoV-2 infection or an uninfected control (not recorded which).

Ten or more counts support this clonotype. The rearrangement uses TRBV28 and TRBJ2-5; 7 bases map to TRBD1. The length of the CDR3 is 14 residues. V lost 6 bases and J lost 2; bases outside the gene matches: 6. CDR1 and CDR2 from the germline V gene are MDHEN and SYDVKM. CDR3 sequence: CASSHGQEQETQYF. CDR3 DNA: TGTGCCAGCAGCCACGGACAGGAACAAGAGACCCAGTACTTC.

In this sample, this clonotype turned up a few times. The gene calls are TRBV30 and TRBJ1-6; 8 bases match TRBD1. The germline V gene encodes CDR1 GTSNPN and CDR2 SVGIG (reference sequence). The V gene end was trimmed by 5 bases and the J gene end by 6 bases; junction bases not matched to a gene: 3. The CDR3 loop spans 13 amino acids. The CDR3 spells CAWGQGTNSPLHF. The CDR3 DNA reads as TGTGCCTGGGGACAGGGAACTAATTCACCCCTCCACTTT.

This clonotype was counted only a few times. V is TRBV28 and J is TRBJ2-7, with D unresolved. The ends were cut back, 5 bases at V and 2 bases at J, with 7 bases in the middle. CDR3 size: 12 residues. Germline values: CDR1 MDHEN, CDR2 SYDVKM. The CDR3 is CASSVLAYEQYF. The DNA of the CDR3 is TGTGCCAGCAGTGTCCTAGCCTACGAGCAGTACTTC.

This clonotype has just a few counts. The chain employs TRBV4-1 and TRBJ2-1; TRBD2 aligns across 7 bases. Germline V gene lookup returns CDR1 MGHRA and CDR2 YSYEKL. V shed 3 bases, J shed 6 bases, and the junction held 11 bases outside the gene matches. This CDR3 has 16 residues. Here the CDR3 reads CASSHFQASGANEQFF. The CDR3 DNA is TGCGCCAGCAGCCACTTTCAGGCTAGCGGAGCCAATGAGCAGTTCTTC.

The chain uses TRBV29-1 and TRBJ1-1; tentative D call: TRBD1 (5 bases). The germline V gene has CDR1 SQVTM and CDR2 ANQGSEA. V was shortened by 8 bases and J by 4 bases, with 17 bases between the two germline ends. This CDR3 contains 13 residues. The CDR3 reads CSTVGGKATEAFF. Written as DNA, the CDR3 is TGCAGCACCGTTGGGGGGAAAGCCACTGAAGCTTTCTTT.

This clonotype was found a few times. The chain couples TRBV20-1 to TRBJ1-5; 11 bases line up with TRBD1. V lost 1 base and J lost 6; bases outside the gene matches: 8. The CDR3 extends over 16 amino acids. CDR1 and CDR2 from the germline V gene are DFQATT and SNEGSKA (reference sequence). The CDR3 nucleotides read TGCAGTGCTAGAGTTAGGGGACAGGGGGAGACTCAGCCCCAGCATTTT. It is translated as CSARVRGQGETQPQHF.

By share, this clonotype counts as medium-sized. The chain combines TRBV27 with TRBJ1-5, with D hard to call. The germline V gene has CDR1 MNHEY and CDR2 SMNVEV (reference sequence). Trimming stripped 6 bases from V and 0 bases from J, with 12 bases between. The CDR3 is made up of 15 amino acids. CDR3 residues: CASRVEGYSNQPQHF. The CDR3 DNA is TGTGCCAGCAGAGTTGAGGGATATAGCAATCAGCCCCAGCATTTT.

This clonotype was counted ten times or more. This chain joins TRBV6-6 and TRBJ2-2; D tentatively reads TRBD1 or TRBD2 (5 bases each). The V gene lost 6 bases and the J gene lost 0 bases, with 11 bases spanning the gap. The CDR3 is made up of 15 amino acids. Germline lookup yields CDR1 MNHNY and CDR2 SVGAGI (reference sequence). CDR3 coding DNA: TGTGCCAGCAGCATCGGGGCCCCGAACACCGGGGAGCTGTTTTTT. Protein: CASSIGAPNTGELFF.

The chain uses TRBV29-1 and TRBJ2-5, with D possibly TRBD1 on 7 matching bases. Trimming left V 8 bases short and J 4 bases short, with 14 bases between. CDR1 and CDR2 from the germline V gene are SQVTM and ANQGSEA. The CDR3 is 12 amino acids. The CDR3: CSTRRGLETQYF. For the CDR3, the DNA is TGCAGCACGAGGAGGGGGCTAGAGACCCAGTACTTC.

In its sample, this clonotype was seen a few times. The rearrangement uses TRBV20-1 and TRBJ2-2; no clear D gene. The V and J ends lost 1 base and 1 base respectively, with 10 bases between them. Per germline, CDR1 DFQATT and CDR2 SNEGSKA (reference sequence). The CDR3 length is 15 residues. The CDR3 region is CSARGWQKNTGELFF. The CDR3 DNA follows: TGCAGTGCTAGAGGGTGGCAGAAGAACACCGGGGAGCTGTTTTTT.

This clonotype was seen at least ten times. The chain carries TRBV10-3 and TRBJ2-7, with D possibly called TRBD1 or TRBD2 (5 bases each). The CDR3 length is 13 residues. Trimming took 5 bases from V and 2 from J, leaving 10 bases between them. Germline V gene sequence: CDR1 ENHRY, CDR2 SYGVKD. CDR3 sequence reads: CAISTGTAYEQYF. The CDR3 DNA reads as TGTGCCATCAGTACCGGGACGGCCTACGAGCAGTACTTC.

This clonotype has at least ten counts. The chain recombines TRBV5-4 with TRBJ2-2, with 8 bases identical to TRBD2. Per germline, CDR1 SGHNT and CDR2 YYREEE (reference sequence). V dropped 4 bases and J dropped 5; count of bases not matched to a gene: 7. The CDR3 covers 15 residues. CDR3 sequence (DNA): TGTGCCAGCAGCCGAAGCGGGAGTGGGACCGGGGAGCTGTTTTTT. Amino acid sequence: CASSRSGSGTGELFF.

This clonotype has a handful of counts. The rearrangement joins TRBV5-1 to TRBJ2-4; 7 bases map to TRBD2. The CDR3 is 15 amino acids. CDR1 and CDR2 from the germline V gene are SGHRS and YFSETQ. J gave up 7 bases and V 0 bases, and 7 bases lay outside the gene matches. In DNA form, the CDR3 reads TGCGCCAGCAGCTTGGAGACTAGCCGGGGGAACATTCAGTACTTC. Amino acid sequence: CASSLETSRGNIQYF. Together with reference TRBV5-1 and TRBJ2-4, the CDR3 gives the full variable domain: KAGVTQTPRYLIKTRGQQVTLSCSPISGHRSVSWYQQTPGQGLQFLFEYFSETQRNKGNFPGRFSGRQFSNSRSEMNVSTLELGDSALYLCASSLETSRGNIQYFGAGTRLSVL.

This chain joins TRBV20-1 and TRBJ2-5, with D perhaps TRBD2 (6 bases). CDR3 length: 12 residues. Germline V gene lookup returns CDR1 DFQATT and CDR2 SNEGSKA (reference sequence). CDR3: CSLPGLQETQYF. CDR3 DNA sequence: TGCAGCCTACCCGGACTACAGGAGACCCAGTACTTC.

The genes are TRBV11-2 and TRBJ2-1; 8 bases align to TRBD2. V shed 5 bases and J 3 bases; nucleotides not matched to a gene: 6. Germline CDR1 and CDR2: SGHAT and FQNNGV. This CDR3 has 15 residues. As DNA, the CDR3 is TGTGCCAGCAGCCAAACTAGCGGATTCTACAATGAGCAGTTCTTC. Residues: CASSQTSGFYNEQFF.

The table lists this clonotype with many counts. The chain uses TRBV20-1 and TRBJ2-1; 12 bases fit TRBD2. In germline, CDR1 is DFQATT, CDR2 SNEGSKA (reference sequence). The CDR3 totals 14 residues. V lost 4 bases, J lost 8 bases, and 6 bases stayed unmatched. The CDR3 loop is CSATGLAGLYEQFF. CDR3 in DNA: TGCAGTGCTACCGGACTAGCGGGACTGTATGAGCAGTTCTTC.

This clonotype was found many times. V and J are TRBV5-4 and TRBJ1-2; the match to TRBD1 covers 7 bases. Germline loops: CDR1 SGHNT, CDR2 YYREEE (reference sequence). V was clipped by 4 bases and J by 7 bases; unmatched bases: 13. The CDR3 contains 15 residues. The CDR3 coding sequence is TGTGCCAGCAGCACTGGACAGGAAGGGCCCGGTGGCTACACCTTC. Encoded protein: CASSTGQEGPGGYTF.

This clonotype was counted ten times or more. The chain links TRBV20-1 to TRBJ1-5, with a weak D call TRBD1 (5 bases). Trimming cost V 6 bases and J 2 bases, with 14 bases left between them. The germline V gene encodes CDR1 DFQATT and CDR2 SNEGSKA (reference sequence). CDR3 size: 14 residues. The CDR3 region is CSAEAGEGNQPQHF. Written as DNA, the CDR3 is TGCAGTGCCGAGGCGGGGGAAGGCAATCAGCCCCAGCATTTT.